The next 11 T cell receptor beta chains were all read from a single sample in a study of T cell changes during pregnancy in multiple sclerosis. Assay used: immunoSEQ multiplex PCR; TCRdb lists only in-frame clones, some missing. The sample has tens of thousands of clones, roughly 91% seen once. The sample was peripheral blood, taken after pregnancy. These receptors were obtained from a female donor in good health, enrolled as a control in a pregnancy study.

The genes are TRBV6-1 and TRBJ1-1; D gene unclear. Trimming cost V 3 bases and J 2 bases, with 10 bases left between them. Germline V gene lookup returns CDR1 MNHNS and CDR2 SASEGT. The CDR3 runs 14 residues. The DNA for the CDR3 is TGTGCCAGCAGTGATAGAGGACTTAACACTGAAGCTTTCTTT. It codes for CASSDRGLNTEAFF.

The chain has TRBV7-2 and TRBJ1-6; 7 bases align to TRBD1. V lost 4 bases to trimming and J lost 10 bases; unmatched junction nucleotides: 22. The CDR3 has 19 amino acids. Germline CDR1 and CDR2: SGHTA and FQGNSA. In nucleotides, the CDR3 is TGTGCCAGCAGCTCGCGAAAATCTAAAAGGACAGGCGGAGTATCACCCCTCCACTTT. Translation: CASSSRKSKRTGGVSPLHF. Combining the CDR3 with reference TRBV7-2 and TRBJ1-6 gives the whole variable domain GAGVSQSPSNKVTEKGKDVELRCDPISGHTALYWYRQSLGQGLEFLIYFQGNSAPDKSGLPSDRFSAERTGGSVSTLTIQRTQQEDSAVYLCASSSRKSKRTGGVSPLHFGNGTRLTVT.

The rearrangement joins TRBV10-2 to TRBJ2-5; 8 nucleotides align to TRBD1. The CDR3 runs 17 residues. The V gene's germline CDR1 is WSHSY and CDR2 SAAADI. V was pared by 0 bases and J by 3 bases, with 9 bases of the junction left unmatched. The CDR3 DNA reads TGCGCCAGCAGTGAGTCGAGTGTGGGGACAGGCGAAGAGACCCAGTACTTC. Protein sequence: CASSESSVGTGEETQYF.

V usage is TRBV7-2 and J usage is TRBJ1-3, with D tentatively TRBD1 (5 bases). Looked up from germline, CDR1 is SGHTA and CDR2 is FQGNSA. The CDR3 covers 16 residues. V dropped 1 base and J dropped 1 base, with 11 bases sitting between them. CDR3 sequence (DNA): TGTGCCAGCAGCTTAGGTCGCGGGGGTTCTGGAAACACCATATATTTT. The encoded protein is CASSLGRGGSGNTIYF.

The chain is built from TRBV27 and TRBJ1-2; no clear D gene. Germline CDR1 and CDR2: MNHEY and SMNVEV (reference sequence). V gave up 5 bases and J gave up 4 bases, with 11 bases separating them. CDR3 length equals 13 residues. CDR3 sequence reads: CASSPHGPYGYTF. The CDR3 coding sequence is TGTGCCAGCAGTCCGCATGGCCCCTATGGCTACACCTTC.

The chain combines TRBV20-1 with TRBJ1-1; D not resolved. The CDR3 contains 11 residues. In germline, CDR1 is DFQATT, CDR2 SNEGSKA (reference sequence). Trimming cost V 6 bases and J 3 bases, with 8 bases left between them. The CDR3 nucleotides read TGCAGTGCCCTCGGAGACACTGAAGCTTTCTTT. This translates into CSALGDTEAFF.

The chain carries TRBV10-3 and TRBJ1-1; D gene uncertain. The CDR3 spans 14 residues. The V gene lost 6 bases and the J gene lost 0 bases, with 11 bases spanning the gap. Germline loops: CDR1 ENHRY, CDR2 SYGVKD. CDR3 sequence (DNA): TGTGCCATCAGGGATACAGACATGAACACTGAAGCTTTCTTT. This translates into CAIRDTDMNTEAFF.

As regards this clone: The DNA is left out, because the CDR3 cannot be placed on it with certainty; the CDR3 is given as TCRdb lists it. The gene calls are TRBV27 and TRBJ1-1; TRBD1, the table's D call, was not compared with the DNA. 14 amino acids form the CDR3, both terminal residues included. Germline CDR1 MNHEY, CDR2 SMNVEV (reference sequence). The CDR3 sequence: CASSSSVQGVEAFF.

The rearrangement links TRBV4-3 to TRBJ2-1; TRBD2 matches 7 bases. Per germline, CDR1 LGHNA and CDR2 YSLEER. V shed 4 bases, J shed 9 bases, and the junction held 0 bases outside the gene matches. The CDR3 length is 11 residues. The CDR3 region is CASSLAGEQFF. The CDR3 DNA is TGCGCCAGCAGCCTAGCGGGTGAGCAGTTCTTC.

The count of this clone is one. The rearrangement joins TRBV4-1 to TRBJ2-3; TRBD2 aligns across 9 bases. The CDR3 loop spans 18 amino acids. Looked up from germline, CDR1 is MGHRA and CDR2 is YSYEKL. Trimming took 3 bases from V and 2 from J; bases not matched to a gene: 12. As DNA, the CDR3 is TGCGCCAGCAGCCATGCTGAGGAGCGGGGGGTTGTCACAGATACGCAGTATTTT. This gives the protein CASSHAEERGVVTDTQYF.

This chain links TRBV15 with TRBJ1-1; no definite D call. Per the germline V gene, CDR1 is LNHNV and CDR2 is YYDKDF (reference sequence). The CDR3 covers 14 residues. V lost 1 base and J 7 bases, leaving 13 bases between the germline ends. In DNA form, the CDR3 reads TGTGCCACCAGCAGAGCCGAGAGGGCAGTTGAAGCTTTCTTT. Translation gives CATSRAERAVEAFF. Supplemented by reference TRBV15 and TRBJ1-1, the full variable domain reads DAMVIQNPRYQVTQFGKPVTLSCSQTLNHNVMYWYQQKSSQAPKLLFHYYDKDFNNEADTPDNFQSRRPNTSFCFLDIRSPGLGDTAMYLCATSRAERAVEAFFGQGTRLTVV.